These 19 T cell receptor beta chains were sequenced from one sample in a study of T-cell reconstitution after alpha-beta-depleted transplantation in children. Unique molecular identifiers were incorporated during preparation of the TCRbeta library. Via MiXCR, TCRdb re-called the PCR reads, giving one row per CDR3 protein. Of some 81,000 distinct CDR3 sequences in the sample, 13% to 15% were seen once. The specimen was PBMCs, mostly from graft donor cells, collected 180 days after TCRalphabeta/CD19-depleted stem cell transplant. The receptors derive from a male patient between 2 and 15 years old who had a stem cell transplant for acute lymphoblastic leukemia, so the T cells may come from the graft donor.

This clonotype has only a few counts. The chain is built from TRBV6-2 or TRBV6-3 and TRBJ2-5; possible D gene TRBD1, 6 bases. The CDR3 runs to 13 residues. Per germline, CDR1 MNHEY and CDR2 SVGEGT. Trimming removed 6 bases at V and 5 bases at J, with 13 bases between. This CDR3 reads CASSQQGGETQYF. CDR3 bases: TGTGCCAGCAGCCAACAGGGCGGGGAGACCCAGTACTTC.

The rearrangement joins TRBV24-1 to TRBJ2-5; D uncertain. The germline CDR1 and CDR2 sequences are KGHDR and SFDVKD. This CDR3 is built from 12 residues. V was clipped by 1 base and J by 4 bases, with 3 bases between them. The CDR3 DNA follows: TGTGCCACCAGTGATTTCAGAGAGACCCAGTACTTC. It encodes CATSDFRETQYF.

This clonotype was counted only a few times. V is TRBV4-3 and J is TRBJ2-1; D gene uncertain. The CDR3 contains 15 residues. Trimming stripped 3 bases from V and 10 bases from J, with 19 bases between. CDR1 and CDR2 (germline): LGHNA, YSLEER. CDR3 region: CASSHMGRSRPEQFF. Here the CDR3 DNA reads TGCGCCAGCAGCCATATGGGTCGAAGCCGACCCGAGCAGTTCTTC.

The chain combines TRBV20-1 with TRBJ2-2; no reliable D call. Trimming took off 3 bases at V and 2 bases at J, with 10 bases between the two ends. Germline lookup yields CDR1 DFQATT and CDR2 SNEGSKA (reference sequence). This CDR3 comprises 14 residues. CDR3 region: CSARPRLNTGELFF. In DNA form, the CDR3 reads TGCAGTGCTAGGCCCCGACTTAACACCGGGGAGCTGTTTTTT.

This clonotype was seen a handful of times. This chain connects TRBV4-2 to TRBJ2-5, with D possibly being TRBD1 or TRBD2 (6 bases each). Looked up from germline, CDR1 is LGHNA and CDR2 is YNFKEQ. The germline V and J ends were trimmed by 0 bases and 9 bases, with 14 bases remaining between them. This CDR3 comprises 14 residues. The CDR3 DNA sequence: TGTGCCAGCAGCCAAGATCGCAGGGGACTGGCCCAGTACTTC. Its protein product is CASSQDRRGLAQYF.

This clonotype was recorded a few times. This chain connects TRBV4-2 to TRBJ1-3; D unclear. The CDR3 covers 15 residues. Germline CDR1 is LGHNA and CDR2 is YNFKEQ. V shed 4 bases and J shed 0 bases, with 10 bases lying between them. The CDR3 reads CASSPRFSSGNTIYF. As DNA, the CDR3 is TGTGCCAGCAGCCCCCGGTTTAGCTCTGGAAACACCATATATTTT.

The V and J genes are TRBV27 and TRBJ1-4; 8 bases fit TRBD1. Losses at the gene ends were 5 bases for V and 8 bases for J; bases not matched to a gene: 7. The germline CDR1 and CDR2 sequences are MNHEY and SMNVEV (reference sequence). CDR3 length equals 14 residues. Written as DNA, the CDR3 is TGTGCCAGCAGTCGCCAGGGGGCAATCGAAAAACTGTTTTTT. It is translated as CASSRQGAIEKLFF.

J is TRBJ1-4 and V is TRBV6-1; 10 bases line up with TRBD1. Germline V gene sequence: CDR1 MNHNS, CDR2 SASEGT. CDR3 length: 15 amino acids. V was pared by 6 bases and J by 8 bases, with 9 bases of the junction left unmatched. The CDR3 region has the DNA TGTGCCAGCAGACCCCGACAGGGGGCCGGGGAAAAACTGTTTTTT. Residues: CASRPRQGAGEKLFF.

This clonotype was detected a few times. The V call is TRBV7-2, the J call TRBJ2-5; TRBD1 aligns across 9 bases. After removal of 7 bases from V and 6 bases from J, the junction contained 12 bases not matched to a gene. The CDR3 covers 15 residues. The germline CDR1 and CDR2 sequences are SGHTA and FQGNSA. Here the CDR3 reads CASISQDRGRQTQYF. As DNA, the CDR3 is TGTGCCAGCATCTCTCAGGACAGGGGAAGACAGACCCAGTACTTC.

This chain uses TRBV6-5 with TRBJ1-2; a weak D match, TRBD1 (6 bases). Trimming pared 2 bases from V and 7 bases from J, leaving 14 bases between. Germline assignment: CDR1 MNHEY and CDR2 SVGAGI. The CDR3 extends over 14 amino acids. The CDR3 loop is CASSYGRTATGYTF. The CDR3 nucleotides are TGTGCCAGCAGTTACGGTCGGACAGCCACTGGCTACACCTTC.

This clonotype has only a few counts. The V call is TRBV7-9, the J call TRBJ2-7; D gene unclear. The CDR3 has 13 amino acids. V was shortened by 1 base and J by 5 bases, with 9 bases between the two germline ends. Germline V CDR1 and CDR2: SEHNR, FQNEAQ (reference sequence). CDR3 protein: CASSLDRLDEQYF. The CDR3 DNA sequence: TGTGCCAGCAGCTTAGACCGCCTGGACGAGCAGTACTTC.

The chain carries TRBV7-3 and TRBJ2-5; the D is unclear. This CDR3 is 12 amino acids long. The germline V gene has CDR1 SGHTA and CDR2 FQGTGA. V was clipped by 5 bases and J by 6 bases, with 10 bases between them. Written as DNA, the CDR3 is TGTGCCAGCAGCCTGCTAGGTCAGACCCAGTACTTC. Amino acids: CASSLLGQTQYF.

The sample holds a few counts of this clonotype. The genes are TRBV5-1 and TRBJ1-1; 8 positions match TRBD1. CDR1 is SGHRS and CDR2 is YFSETQ in the germline V gene. Trimming cost V 5 bases and J 8 bases; bases outside gene matches: 8. This CDR3 region has 13 residues. The CDR3 reads CASRRTGNEEAFF. The CDR3 DNA reads TGCGCCAGCAGGCGGACAGGGAACGAGGAAGCTTTCTTT.

This clonotype was seen repeatedly, ten times or more. The chain couples TRBV12-3 or TRBV12-4 to TRBJ1-2; unclear D gene. V gave up 2 bases and J gave up 7 bases, with 8 bases separating them. CDR3 length equals 12 residues. For the CDR3, the DNA is TGTGCCAGCAGTTTAAGGAGGTCTGGCTACACCTTC. It is translated as CASSLRRSGYTF.

This clonotype was seen more than once but under ten times. The chain is built from TRBV20-1 and TRBJ2-1, with 9 bases matching TRBD2. Germline-derived CDR1 and CDR2 are DFQATT and SNEGSKA (reference sequence). J lost 4 bases, V lost 0 bases, and 4 bases had no gene match. The CDR3 totals 15 residues. CDR3 residues: CSARDFAGGYNEQFF. The CDR3 coding sequence is TGCAGTGCTAGAGATTTTGCGGGGGGGTACAATGAGCAGTTCTTC.

V is TRBV4-2 and J is TRBJ2-1; D gene ambiguous. CDR1 and CDR2 from the germline V gene are LGHNA and YNFKEQ. Trimming took off 0 bases at V and 0 bases at J, with 9 bases between the two ends. The CDR3 has 16 amino acids. CDR3 amino acids: CASSQDPYGSYNEQFF. The CDR3 DNA is TGTGCCAGCAGCCAAGACCCCTATGGCTCCTACAATGAGCAGTTCTTC.

This clonotype was observed once. The chain links TRBV18 to TRBJ1-4, with a weak D call TRBD1 (5 bases). The CDR3 loop spans 15 amino acids. V was shortened by 3 bases and J by 11 bases, with 19 bases between the two germline ends. Looked up from germline, CDR1 is KGHSH and CDR2 is LQKENI. The CDR3 spells CASSPLRTAEGKLFF. For the CDR3, the DNA is TGTGCCAGCTCACCGCTCCGGACCGCTGAGGGGAAACTGTTTTTT.

This clonotype was recorded a few times. The rearrangement uses TRBV7-2 and TRBJ2-1; D unresolved. The CDR3 contains 14 residues. Germline V gene data show CDR1 as SGHTA and CDR2 as FQGNSA. V lost 6 bases and J lost 6, with 15 bases in between. CDR3 bases: TGTGCCAGCAGTTTGATTAGGGCAGGCAATGAGCAGTTCTTC. It encodes CASSLIRAGNEQFF. Supplemented by reference TRBV7-2 and TRBJ2-1, the full variable domain reads GAGVSQSPSNKVTEKGKDVELRCDPISGHTALYWYRQSLGQGLEFLIYFQGNSAPDKSGLPSDRFSAERTGGSVSTLTIQRTQQEDSAVYLCASSLIRAGNEQFFGPGTRLTVL.

In this sample, this clonotype turned up a few times. The chain combines TRBV25-1 with TRBJ2-7; unclear D gene. CDR1 is MGHDK, CDR2 SYGVNS, per germline. CDR3 length: 11 amino acids. The germline V and J ends were trimmed by 0 bases and 3 bases, with 0 bases remaining between them. The CDR3 coding sequence is TGTGCCAGCAGTGAATACTACGAGCAGTACTTC. Protein: CASSEYYEQYF.